Following are 6 T cell receptor beta chains from one sample sequenced in a study of identical twins. TCRdb used MiXCR to reprocess the 5' RACE reads, holding one entry per CDR3 protein. This sample yields 1.5 million to 2 million distinct CDR3 sequences, of which roughly 35% are seen a single time; 0.27% belongs to the top ten. Sample: cord blood. The receptors stem from a newborn girl in good health.

This clonotype was recorded a few times. The chain combines TRBV20-1 with TRBJ1-4, with D tentatively TRBD1 (5 bases). Germline V gene data show CDR1 as DFQATT and CDR2 as SNEGSKA (reference sequence). The CDR3 consists of 15 residues. V dropped 2 bases and J dropped 10 bases, with 20 bases sitting between them. The CDR3 sequence is CSARRSGAGIVKLFF. CDR3 in DNA: TGCAGTGCTAGAAGGTCCGGGGCAGGGATAGTAAAACTGTTTTTT.

This clonotype showed up just a few times. The chain combines TRBV12-3 or TRBV12-4 with TRBJ1-2; no clear D. The CDR3 covers 15 residues. Between the trimmed V and J ends, which lost 6 bases and 6 bases, there was a span of 20 bases. CDR3 region: CASSLSRAKADGYTF. In nucleotides, the CDR3 is TGTGCCAGCAGCCTCTCTAGGGCCAAGGCGGATGGCTACACCTTC.

This chain connects TRBV7-2 to TRBJ2-7; 7 bases align to TRBD1. With V trimmed by 4 bases and J by 2 bases, 8 bases remained unmatched. CDR3 length: 15 residues. In germline, CDR1 is SGHTA, CDR2 FQGNSA. The CDR3 bases are TGTGCCAGCAGCTCCATCCCGGGACAGCCCTACGAGCAGTACTTC. This translates into CASSSIPGQPYEQYF.

This clonotype was found a few times. The J gene is TRBJ2-1, the V gene TRBV20-1, with D perhaps matching TRBD1 (5 bases). Germline CDR1 DFQATT, CDR2 SNEGSKA (reference sequence). The CDR3 has 12 residues. With 3 bases removed from V and 4 bases from J, the gap between germline ends came to 7 bases. The CDR3 sequence: CSARGQYNEQFF. In nucleotides, the CDR3 is TGCAGTGCTAGGGGGCAGTACAATGAGCAGTTCTTC.

This clonotype was observed a handful of times. The chain recombines TRBV6-5 with TRBJ1-1, with D possibly being TRBD1 (6 bases). This CDR3 region has 16 residues. Germline V gene sequence: CDR1 MNHEY, CDR2 SVGAGI. V was cut by 0 bases and J by 6 bases, with 17 bases left in between. This CDR3 reads CASSYSRRGAAAEAFF. CDR3 nucleotides: TGTGCCAGCAGTTACTCGCGCCGGGGGGCAGCGGCTGAAGCTTTCTTT.

The V gene is TRBV4-1, the J gene TRBJ2-7; D may be TRBD1 (5 bases). Per the germline V gene, CDR1 is MGHRA and CDR2 is YSYEKL. This CDR3 is 14 amino acids long. V gave up 3 bases and J gave up 2 bases, with 11 bases separating them. Written as DNA, the CDR3 is TGCGCCAGCAGCCATTCGACAGACACCTACGAGCAGTACTTC. Translating it yields CASSHSTDTYEQYF.